This T cell receptor (beta chain) was sequenced during a study of blood T cell repertoires in COVID-19. Study-wide background: Samples representing acute and convalescent COVID-19 were sourced from the United States, Italy and Spain. PBMCs, B-cell-depleted T cells, or T cells were the source of the cDNA or gDNA that made up the material.

There are 14 residues in the CDR3. Authors' analysis steps: Nucleated cell counts were estimated from reference gene primer amplification. Data came from immunoSEQ multiplex PCR; TCRdb stores just in-frame clones and leaves some out. V and J calls and clone size are those listed in that table; D and trimming were worked out from the DNA. The data hold 35,000 to 50,000 clones, with approximately 89% observed a single time. There are a few counts of this clone. This sequence was found in a human donor in a cohort sampled during active COVID-19. The chain uses TRBV21-1 and TRBJ2-1; the table's D call of TRBD2 was not tested on the DNA. TRBV21-1 is termed a pseudogene. Sample: peripheral blood. CDR3 DNA sequence: TGTGCCAGCAGCAAAGGGCCCCTCAAGCGCGAGCAGTTCTTC. It translates to CASSKGPLKREQFF.